This is a list of T cell receptor beta chains from one sample in a study of T cells after yellow fever vaccination. TCRdb independently ran MiXCR on the 5' RACE reads; one entry per CDR3 protein. Of some 320,000 distinct CDR3 sequences in the sample, approximately 10% were seen once. The sequenced sample was CD4+ T cells sorted from PBMCs, obtained 5 days after the yellow fever booster vaccination. These receptors came from a man aged 18 to 35 who received the YFV17D yellow fever vaccine. CDR3s include the opening cysteine and the closing phenylalanine or tryptophan. The order of the fields is J gene, V gene, CDR3 protein.

TRBJ2-3,TRBV7-3,CASSRDPESTDTQYF
TRBJ1-2,TRBV6-5,CASSYPGFVGYTF
TRBJ2-5,TRBV5-1,CASSQGLAGGQETQYF
TRBJ2-1,TRBV6-5,CASSSQGALGNEQFF
TRBJ1-3,TRBV28,CASTPMTGTGNTIYF
TRBJ1-2,TRBV5-6,CASSLTGADYGYTF
TRBJ1-6,TRBV6-1,CASNEGRGYNSPLHF
TRBJ2-1,TRBV20-1,CSAIGQVSYNEQFF
TRBJ2-5,TRBV18,CASSPLSGGEETQYF
TRBJ2-2,TRBV4-3,CASSQELNTGELFF
TRBJ1-6,TRBV6-2/TRBV6-3,CASTRQGNSPLHF
TRBJ2-2,TRBV7-9,CATREGRFVGELFF
TRBJ2-2,TRBV5-1,CASSLVSPAGGYPGELFF
TRBJ2-3,TRBV6-5,CASSYADSTDTQYF
TRBJ1-3,TRBV11-2,CASSLAALSGNTIYF
TRBJ2-1,TRBV2,CASTDQGHSYNEQFF
TRBJ2-5,TRBV4-3,CASSQGVHEETQYF
TRBJ2-3,TRBV7-2,CASSRGQDTQYF
TRBJ2-3,TRBV3-1,CASSRDLSTDTQYF
TRBJ2-5,TRBV7-9,CASSLEGRETQYF
TRBJ2-1,TRBV12-3/TRBV12-4,CASSLGPGGSYNEQFF
TRBJ1-1,TRBV3-1,CASSQGESTEAFF
TRBJ2-4,TRBV11-2,CASSPTTSGARNFLKNIQYF
TRBJ2-5,TRBV11-2,CASSMGLEETQYF
TRBJ2-4,TRBV7-2,CASSLSSGSLAKNIQYF
TRBJ2-1,TRBV11-2,CASSRGGADEQFF
TRBJ1-1,TRBV28,CASKDTQGPNTEAFF
TRBJ2-2,TRBV6-5,CASGNTGELFF
TRBJ1-5,TRBV6-1,CASSFLGGNQPQHF
TRBJ1-2,TRBV11-2,CASSLQGSYGYTF
TRBJ1-2,TRBV6-1,CASSKGQVDGYTF
TRBJ1-1,TRBV7-9,CASSLEQGGNTEAFF
TRBJ2-1,TRBV11-2,CASSLRRDYYNEQFF
TRBJ2-5,TRBV7-9,CASSGRGTPKTETQYF
TRBJ2-3,TRBV5-1,CASSLNPGTDTQYF
TRBJ2-3,TRBV4-3,CASSQEIGPRGVTDTQYF
TRBJ1-2,TRBV4-3,CASSRGTDSGYDGYTF
TRBJ1-1,TRBV18,CASSPINTGAPPRAFF
TRBJ1-1,TRBV7-2,CASSWGWDTEAFF
TRBJ1-2,TRBV20-1,CSARVEGGRYGYTF
TRBJ1-1,TRBV7-8,CASSLPRWGQMNTEAFF
TRBJ1-1,TRBV19,CASSTNPGQGASNTEAFF